Below, 12 T cell receptor beta chains from the same sample are listed, as sequenced in a study of post-analysis software for immune sequencing data. The antigens for these receptors are not known. Incorporated into the TCR beta cDNA libraries were unique molecular identifiers, which served to reduce PCR and sequencing biases. MiXCR was run by TCRdb on the PCR reads, yielding one entry per CDR3 protein. The sample has about 760,000 distinct CDR3 sequences, about 32% seen once. Notes on the study in general: Elevated frequency relative to controls characterized four or five TRBV segments in patients, TRBV5-6, TRBV5-1 and TRBV20-1 among them.

The sample consisted of blood. These receptor sequences come from a girl aged 5-17 years with multiple sclerosis.

The chain employs TRBV7-2 and TRBJ2-3, with TRBD2 matching 11 bases. CDR3 length: 16 residues. CDR1 is SGHTA, CDR2 FQGNSA, per germline. Germline trimming cut 5 bases from V and 9 bases from J; bases unmatched to any gene: 13. The CDR3: CASSLSTSGVPITQYF. The CDR3 nucleotides are TGTGCCAGCAGCCTCTCGACTAGCGGGGTGCCAATAACGCAGTATTTT.

The chain uses TRBV3-1 and TRBJ2-5, with 10 bases aligning to TRBD2. The CDR3 has 18 residues. Trimming removed 1 base from V and 5 bases from J; junction bases left unmatched: 13. The germline V gene has CDR1 LGHDT and CDR2 YNNKEL (reference sequence). The CDR3 DNA is TGTGCCAGCAGCCAAGCTCTAGCGGGGGCCTTACCCGGGGAGACCCAGTACTTC. Protein: CASSQALAGALPGETQYF.

J is TRBJ2-3 and V is TRBV5-1, with 12 bases fitting TRBD2. Germline V CDR1 and CDR2: SGHRS, YFSETQ. The CDR3 totals 16 residues. The V and J ends lost 2 bases and 2 bases, in that order; junction bases with no gene match: 3. CDR3 sequence: CASSFGLAGNTDTQYF. CDR3 DNA: TGCGCCAGCAGCTTCGGACTAGCGGGAAACACAGATACGCAGTATTTT.

This clonotype was detected ten times or more. V is TRBV10-3 and J is TRBJ2-3; D is possibly TRBD1 or TRBD2 (6 bases each). Trimming shortened V by 4 bases and J by 1 base, and 12 bases separated the two germline ends. This CDR3 comprises 15 residues. CDR1 is ENHRY, CDR2 SYGVKD, per germline. The CDR3: CAISGGDMRTDTQYF. CDR3 DNA sequence: TGTGCCATCAGTGGGGGGGACATGCGCACAGATACGCAGTATTTT.

The chain combines TRBV2 with TRBJ1-5; 7 bases match TRBD1. The trim removed 7 bases at V and 6 bases at J, leaving 9 bases unmatched. The CDR3 totals 14 residues. The germline CDR1 and CDR2 sequences are SNHLY and FYNNEI. CDR3 coding DNA: TGTGCCAGCACGCCAGGGGGGGTCGCTCAGCCCCAGCATTTT. The encoded protein is CASTPGGVAQPQHF.

This clonotype was recorded at least ten times. The V and J genes are TRBV7-2 and TRBJ2-5, with a tentative D call TRBD2 (6 bases). V gave up 4 bases and J gave up 4 bases, with 16 bases separating them. From germline, CDR1 is SGHTA and CDR2 FQGNSA. This CDR3 has 15 residues. The CDR3 DNA reads as TGTGCCAGCAGCTCTATCGGGACTTGGGGAGAGACCCAGTACTTC. Protein: CASSSIGTWGETQYF.

The chain links TRBV20-1 to TRBJ1-5; D unresolved. V was shortened by 2 bases and J by 0 bases, with 11 bases between the two germline ends. This CDR3 contains 15 residues. CDR1 and CDR2 from the germline V gene are DFQATT and SNEGSKA (reference sequence). The CDR3 DNA sequence: TGCAGTGCTAGACTCCCCCAGGATAGCAATCAGCCCCAGCATTTT. Protein product: CSARLPQDSNQPQHF.

The rearrangement links TRBV5-1 to TRBJ2-1, with D maybe TRBD1 (5 bases). Trimming shortened V by 4 bases and J by 8 bases, and 16 bases separated the two germline ends. CDR1 and CDR2 (germline): SGHRS, YFSETQ. CDR3 size: 14 residues. DNA for the CDR3: TGCGCCAGCAGCCTACTCCAGGGTATCGATGAGCAGTTCTTC. It is translated as CASSLLQGIDEQFF.

This clonotype has more than one count but fewer than ten. In DNA, the CDR3 is TGTGCCACCAGTGACCCTAGGACAGGGGCGAACGAGCAGTACTTC. Translation gives CATSDPRTGANEQYF. The gene calls are TRBV24-1 and TRBJ2-4, with 9 nucleotides matching TRBD1. The end of the DNA aligns better with TRBJ2-7, so the J call may be wrong. This CDR3 contains 15 residues. Germline V gene sequence: CDR1 KGHDR, CDR2 SFDVKD.

This chain connects TRBV20-1 to TRBJ1-6; TRBD1 is a possible D gene (5 bases). The V end was cut by 5 bases, the J end by 8 bases, with 16 bases between. CDR1 and CDR2 (germline): DFQATT, SNEGSKA (reference sequence). This CDR3 has 14 residues. CDR3 DNA sequence: TGCAGTGCTGGAGGGACGCGGGGTTATTCACCCCTCCACTTT. Amino acid sequence: CSAGGTRGYSPLHF.

The chain joins TRBV7-6 to TRBJ2-3; tentatively, D is TRBD2 (6 bases). Trimming stripped 7 bases from V and 3 bases from J, with 14 bases between. This CDR3 comprises 14 residues. Per the germline V gene, CDR1 is SGHVS and CDR2 is FNYEAQ. This CDR3 reads CASMLGGDTDTQYF. CDR3 DNA sequence: TGTGCCAGCATGCTAGGAGGGGATACAGATACGCAGTATTTT.

This clonotype was observed at least ten times. In DNA form, the CDR3 reads TGCAGTGCTAGAAAAGACAGATCCCTTTTGGGCACAGATACGCAGTATTTT. It yields the protein CSARKDRSLLGTDTQYF. V usage is TRBV20-1 and J usage is TRBJ2-3; TRBD1 is a possible D gene (5 bases). The CDR3 has 17 amino acids. Trimming took 2 bases from V and 1 from J, leaving 19 bases between them. The germline gives CDR1 DFQATT, CDR2 SNEGSKA (reference sequence).